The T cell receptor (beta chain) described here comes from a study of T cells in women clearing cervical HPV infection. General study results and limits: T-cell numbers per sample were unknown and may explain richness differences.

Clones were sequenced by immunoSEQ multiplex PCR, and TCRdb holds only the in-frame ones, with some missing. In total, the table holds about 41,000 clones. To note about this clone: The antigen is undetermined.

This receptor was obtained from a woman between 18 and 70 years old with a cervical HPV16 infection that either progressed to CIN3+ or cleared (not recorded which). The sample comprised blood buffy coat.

The CDR3 spells CASSPRGAGLETQYF. The CDR3 DNA, read in part, is TGTGCCAGCTCACCAAGGGGAGCGGGGTTGGAGACC. The rearrangement links TRBV18 to TRBJ2-5, with 7 bases lining up with TRBD2. The observed sequence ends 3 residues before the CDR3 terminus, with the missing tail filled in from the germline J gene. Trimming at V came to 2 bases and at J to 5 bases, leaving 8 bases not matched to a gene. The CDR3 consists of 15 residues. Germline-derived CDR1 and CDR2 are KGHSH and LQKENI.